Following are 25 T cell receptor beta chains from one sample sequenced in a study of cytomegalovirus exposure and HLA in healthy donors. PCR primers comprised 60 Vbeta and 13 Jbeta primers. Produced via immunoSEQ multiplex PCR; TCRdb's table is partial and in-frame only. The table lists about 190,000 clones, 87% of them singletons, with over 1% in the top ten. Specimen: PBMCs. The origin of the receptors is a young man in good health and CMV-seronegative.

The genes are TRBV20-1 and TRBJ2-7; 9 bases line up with TRBD2. This CDR3 contains 11 residues. Germline CDR1 and CDR2: DFQATT and SNEGSKA (reference sequence). V lost 6 bases and J lost 5; bases outside the gene matches: 2. The CDR3 bases are TGCAGTGCAAGCGGGGGGCACGAGCAGTACTTC. It encodes CSASGGHEQYF.

This chain connects TRBV6-1 to TRBJ1-6; D not certain. Trimming stripped 7 bases from V and 9 bases from J, with 16 bases between. Germline V gene sequence: CDR1 MNHNS, CDR2 SASEGT. The CDR3 extends over 14 amino acids. The CDR3 spells CASTRNSPGSPLHF. CDR3 nucleotides: TGTGCCAGCACGAGGAACTCCCCCGGTTCACCCCTCCACTTT.

This clone was counted only a few times. J is TRBJ1-5 and V is TRBV4-3; 10 nucleotides agree with TRBD1. The CDR3 has 14 amino acids. Germline V CDR1 and CDR2: LGHNA, YSLEER. V shed 4 bases, J shed 7 bases, and the junction held 4 bases outside the gene matches. CDR3 residues: CASSPGTGEQPQHF. The CDR3, as DNA: TGCGCCAGCAGCCCTGGGACAGGGGAACAGCCCCAGCATTTT.

CDR3 in DNA: TGCGCCAGCAGTCCGGGACAGGGGTACCATGAGCAGTTCTTC. Protein product: CASSPGQGYHEQFF. This chain links TRBV5-1 with TRBJ2-1; 10 nucleotides match TRBD1. The CDR3 extends over 14 amino acids. The ends lost 5 bases at V and 8 bases at J; junction bases unmatched: 7. CDR1 is SGHRS and CDR2 is YFSETQ in the germline V gene.

This clone was picked up one time. The J gene is TRBJ1-1, the V gene TRBV9, with D unresolved. Looked up from germline, CDR1 is SGDLS and CDR2 is YYNGEE. The CDR3 loop spans 15 amino acids. V was shortened by 0 bases and J by 0 bases, with 9 bases between the two germline ends. Here the CDR3 DNA reads TGTGCCAGCAGCGTAGATGTCCGGGTGAACACTGAAGCTTTCTTT. It is translated as CASSVDVRVNTEAFF.

A word on this clone: Other DNA sequences in this sample translate to the same CDR3. The chain recombines TRBV6-5 with TRBJ2-3; D ambiguous. V lost 2 bases and J 2 bases, leaving 8 bases between the germline ends. Germline CDR1 is MNHEY and CDR2 is SVGAGI. The CDR3 contains 14 residues. The CDR3 region has the DNA TGTGCCAGCAGTTACGGGCAAGTCACAGATACGCAGTATTTT. Amino acids: CASSYGQVTDTQYF.

The CDR3 region is CASSDPGLAGVEQYF. The DNA of the CDR3 is TGCGCCAGCAGCGATCCGGGACTAGCGGGGGTCGAGCAGTACTTC. This chain connects TRBV10-2 to TRBJ2-7; 14 nucleotides match TRBD2. The CDR3 sequence is 15 residues long. J was trimmed by 6 bases and V by 6 bases; bases with no gene match: 7. CDR1 and CDR2 (germline): WSHSY, SAAADI.

This chain joins TRBV5-1 and TRBJ2-5; no definite D call. The J call may be incorrect, as the DNA end agrees better with TRBJ2-7. This CDR3 has 14 residues. CDR1 and CDR2 (germline): SGHRS, YFSETQ. The CDR3 loop reads CASSSMTETYEQYF. DNA of the CDR3: TGCGCCAGCAGCTCGATGACGGAGACCTACGAGCAGTACTTC.

CDR3 residues: CASSDTGTGNYEQYF. In DNA form, the CDR3 reads TGCGCCAGCAGCGACACCGGGACAGGGAACTACGAGCAGTACTTC. The chain employs TRBV10-1 and TRBJ2-5, with TRBD1 matching over 9 bases. The J call may not be correct, given that the DNA end is closer to TRBJ2-7. Germline CDR1 is WNHNN and CDR2 is SYGVQD (reference sequence). There are 15 residues in the CDR3.

V and J are TRBV11-3 and TRBJ2-2; no firm D call. V lost 8 bases, J lost 2 bases, and 9 bases lay in between. Germline-derived CDR1 and CDR2 are SGHNT and YENEEA. The CDR3 is 13 amino acids. CDR3 sequence (DNA): TGTGCCAGCTCCGTGCTAAACACCGGGGAGCTGTTTTTT. This translates into CASSVLNTGELFF.

The count of this clone is one. The chain uses TRBV19 and TRBJ1-4; the D is unclear. This CDR3 comprises 13 residues. The V gene lost 5 bases and the J gene lost 5 bases, with 9 bases spanning the gap. The germline CDR1 and CDR2 sequences are LNHDA and SQIVND (reference sequence). CDR3 loop: CASSPLLNEKLFF. CDR3 in DNA: TGTGCCAGTAGTCCCCTCCTCAATGAAAAACTGTTTTTT. The full variable domain, with the rest looked up from reference TRBV19 and TRBJ1-4, is DGGITQSPKYLFRKEGQNVTLSCEQNLNHDAMYWYRQDPGQGLRLIYYSQIVNDFQKGDIAEGYSVSREKKESFPLTVTSAQKNPTAFYLCASSPLLNEKLFFGSGTQLSVL.

This clone was observed a handful of times. The chain employs TRBV6-1 and TRBJ1-2; D remains ambiguous. Trimming took off 0 bases at V and 4 bases at J, with 9 bases between the two ends. The CDR3 sequence is 14 residues long. The germline V gene has CDR1 MNHNS and CDR2 SASEGT. The CDR3 DNA follows: TGTGCCAGCAGTGAAGCCGCCAGAACCTATGGCTACACCTTC. Translation: CASSEAARTYGYTF.

The J gene is TRBJ2-1, the V gene TRBV9; TRBD2 agrees at 9 bases. V was pared by 2 bases and J by 3 bases, with 3 bases of the junction left unmatched. CDR1 SGDLS and CDR2 YYNGEE come from the germline V gene. The CDR3 sequence is 15 residues long. CDR3 DNA: TGTGCCAGCAGCGTGAGCGGGGGGCACTACAATGAGCAGTTCTTC. Amino acids: CASSVSGGHYNEQFF.

The chain is built from TRBV5-1 and TRBJ2-1, with 7 bases identical to TRBD2. With 4 bases clipped from V and 5 bases from J, the junction kept 18 bases outside the gene matches. Germline loops: CDR1 SGHRS, CDR2 YFSETQ. This CDR3 region has 18 residues. This CDR3 reads CASSQPSVGGILNNEQFF. CDR3 sequence (DNA): TGCGCCAGCAGCCAACCTTCTGTCGGGGGGATATTAAACAATGAGCAGTTCTTC.

V and J are TRBV28 and TRBJ2-7; 11 positions agree with TRBD2. Germline V gene sequence: CDR1 MDHEN, CDR2 SYDVKM. V lost 1 base and J lost 7; bases outside the gene matches: 12. The CDR3 has 17 amino acids. CDR3 region: CASSLYRPGTSGGEQYF. The CDR3 DNA reads TGTGCCAGCAGTTTATACAGGCCCGGGACTAGCGGAGGAGAGCAGTACTTC.

V and J are TRBV10-1 and TRBJ2-5; 10 nucleotides line up with TRBD1. The DNA end is a closer match to TRBJ2-7, so the J assignment may be wrong. There are 14 residues in the CDR3. Germline V gene lookup returns CDR1 WNHNN and CDR2 SYGVQD (reference sequence). The CDR3 bases are TGCGCCAGCGGGAGGGACAGGGGCGCTTACGAGCAGTACTTC. Translation gives CASGRDRGAYEQYF.

The chain recombines TRBV30 with TRBJ1-5; TRBD1 might be the D (6 bases). The V end lost 3 bases, the J end lost 3 bases, and 18 bases lay between the germline ends. The CDR3 is 16 residues long. The germline V gene has CDR1 GTSNPN and CDR2 SVGIG (reference sequence). In DNA, the CDR3 is TGTGCCTGGAGCCCGGGGGAGGGGGGGCTCAATCAGCCCCAGCATTTT. It codes for CAWSPGEGGLNQPQHF. Full variable domain (rest looked up from reference TRBV30 and TRBJ1-5): SQTIHQWPATLVQPVGSPLSLECTVEGTSNPNLYWYRQAAGRGLQLLFYSVGIGQISSEVPQNLSASRPQDRQFILSSKKLLLSDSGFYLCAWSPGEGGLNQPQHFGDGTRLSIL.

The rearrangement joins TRBV5-1 to TRBJ1-1; D is unclear. The CDR3 runs 14 residues. V dropped 7 bases and J dropped 3 bases, with 16 bases sitting between them. Germline V gives CDR1 SGHRS, CDR2 YFSETQ. DNA for the CDR3: TGCGCCAGCTCAATTACTACAACCGACACTGAAGCTTTCTTT. Protein sequence: CASSITTTDTEAFF.

The chain uses TRBV29-1 and TRBJ2-2; 9 bases are shared with TRBD1. J gave up 3 bases and V 3 bases, and 11 bases lay outside the gene matches. The CDR3 consists of 17 residues. The V gene's germline CDR1 is SQVTM and CDR2 ANQGSEA. The CDR3: CSVESTRTGVDTGELFF. CDR3 sequence (DNA): TGCAGCGTTGAGAGCACCCGGACAGGGGTCGACACCGGGGAGCTGTTTTTT.

This chain links TRBV29-1 with TRBJ2-7; possible D gene TRBD2, 6 bases. Looked up from germline, CDR1 is SQVTM and CDR2 is ANQGSEA. The CDR3 runs 11 residues. With 7 bases removed from V and 3 bases from J, the gap between germline ends came to 10 bases. The CDR3 protein is CSGRDGYEQYF. The CDR3 bases are TGCAGCGGGAGGGACGGCTACGAGCAGTACTTC.

The chain uses TRBV5-1 and TRBJ2-1, with 11 bases that match TRBD2. J was trimmed by 5 bases and V by 0 bases; bases with no gene match: 13. There are 19 residues in the CDR3. CDR1 and CDR2 from the germline V gene are SGHRS and YFSETQ. The CDR3 nucleotides are TGCGCCAGCAGCTTGGGCGGTACTAGCGGGAGTCGGATGGACAATGAGCAGTTCTTC. Translating gives CASSLGGTSGSRMDNEQFF.

The CDR3 nucleotides are TGTGCCAGCAGTGCTACAGGCGCGTCTAGTAATGAAAAACTGTTTTTT. Its translation is CASSATGASSNEKLFF. This sequence joins TRBV6-1 and TRBJ1-4; D perhaps matches TRBD1 (5 bases). This CDR3 has 16 residues. Trimming removed 4 bases from V and 4 bases from J, with 16 bases in between. The germline V gene has CDR1 MNHNS and CDR2 SASEGT.

On this clone itself: A read error may account for a junction end that differs from germline. V and J are TRBV7-9 and TRBJ2-2, with D possibly TRBD2 on 6 matching bases. The germline V gene encodes CDR1 SEHNR and CDR2 FQNEAQ (reference sequence). This CDR3 spans 16 amino acids. The CDR3 DNA follows: TGTTCCAGCAGCTTAATGGGGGGAGCGGTCGCCGGGGAGCTGTTTTTT. This codes for CSSSLMGGAVAGELFF.

This sequence joins TRBV5-1 and TRBJ2-1, with unresolved D. This CDR3 contains 11 residues. The ends were cut back, 0 bases at V and 12 bases at J, with 7 bases in the middle. Germline-derived CDR1 and CDR2 are SGHRS and YFSETQ. The CDR3 nucleotides read TGCGCCAGCAGCTTGGGAGCGATGCAGTTCTTC. Translation gives CASSLGAMQFF.

The chain has TRBV28 and TRBJ1-1; 8 positions match TRBD1. The CDR3 loop spans 17 amino acids. Germline lookup yields CDR1 MDHEN and CDR2 SYDVKM. After removal of 0 bases from V and 1 base from J, the junction contained 7 bases not matched to a gene. The CDR3 DNA sequence: TGTGCCAGCAGTTTATGGTCCGGACAGGGAACGAACACTGAAGCTTTCTTT. Its protein product is CASSLWSGQGTNTEAFF.